This TCR beta chain was obtained from a study of cytomegalovirus exposure and HLA in healthy donors. The PCR made use of 60 Vbeta and 13 Jbeta primers. Measured with immunoSEQ multiplex PCR; TCRdb has only the in-frame clones, and not every one. The table has around 140,000 clones, 82% seen once. Germline CDR1 reads SNHLY; CDR2 reads FYNNEI. V lost 3 bases and J 3 bases, leaving 6 bases between the germline ends. The CDR3 has 12 amino acids. Sequenced sample: PBMCs. The sequence came from a man in his late teens or twenties in good health and CMV-seropositive. The chain uses TRBV2 and TRBJ2-7; D gene ambiguous. In DNA, the CDR3 is TGTGCCAGCAGTGAGGCAGTCTACGAGCAGTACTTC. This translates into CASSEAVYEQYF.